A single T cell receptor beta chain is shown here with its context. The data stem from a study of blood T cell repertoires in COVID-19. Study details: Acute-phase and convalescent COVID-19 samples originated in the United States, Italy and Spain.

The repertoire was sequenced with immunoSEQ multiplex PCR; TCRdb's copy has only in-frame clones and lacks some. This table holds roughly 70,000 clones, about nine tenths found once. Germline CDR1 is LNHDA and CDR2 is SQIVND (reference sequence). The CDR3 is 17 residues long. With 0 bases clipped from V and 3 bases from J, the junction kept 7 bases outside the gene matches. This sequence joins TRBV19 and TRBJ1-1; 10 nucleotides agree with TRBD1. Sequencing input: peripheral blood. The TCR comes from a man in his forties or fifties with COVID-19, enrolled during active disease. CDR3 in DNA: TGTGCCAGTAGTATAGATCCACCGGGACAGGGGTACACTGAAGCTTTCTTT. Its protein is CASSIDPPGQGYTEAFF.